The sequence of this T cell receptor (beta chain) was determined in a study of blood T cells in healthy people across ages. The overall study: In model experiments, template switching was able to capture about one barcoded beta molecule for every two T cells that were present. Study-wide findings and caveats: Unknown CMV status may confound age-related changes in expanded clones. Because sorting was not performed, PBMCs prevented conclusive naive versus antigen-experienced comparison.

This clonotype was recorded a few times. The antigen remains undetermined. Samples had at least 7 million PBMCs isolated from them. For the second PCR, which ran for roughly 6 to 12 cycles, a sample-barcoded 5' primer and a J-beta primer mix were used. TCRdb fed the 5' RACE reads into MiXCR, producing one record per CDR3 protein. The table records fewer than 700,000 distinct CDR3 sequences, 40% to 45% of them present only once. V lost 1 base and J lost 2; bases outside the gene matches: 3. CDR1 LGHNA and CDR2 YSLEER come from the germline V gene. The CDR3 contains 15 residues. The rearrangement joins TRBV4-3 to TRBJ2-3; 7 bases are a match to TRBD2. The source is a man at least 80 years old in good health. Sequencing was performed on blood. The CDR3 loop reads CASSQVAGATDTQYF. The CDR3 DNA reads TGCGCCAGCAGCCAAGTCGCGGGAGCCACAGATACGCAGTATTTT.